This T cell receptor (beta chain) appears in the sequencing data of a study of shared clonotypes between healthy human individuals. Study at large: Each donor's CD8 memory used one plate, CD8 naive two, each CD4 subset three.

General study results and limits: Shared across a few donors were about 4.8% of the naive CD4 clonotypes.

Turning to this clone: Its antigen is not identified. Being one base from a much bigger clone, this may be a read error.

The V gene's germline CDR1 is LNHNV and CDR2 YYDKDF (reference sequence). This CDR3 is built from 13 residues. Using immunoSEQ multiplex PCR, the repertoire was profiled, and TCRdb retains in-frame clones only, with some absent. The data contain about 120,000 clones, roughly two thirds of them seen just once; the ten biggest clones take up about 22%. The chain carries TRBV15 and TRBJ2-5, with unresolved D. The TCR originated in a woman younger than 45 in good health. The source material was memory CD8+ T cells sorted from blood. Specified subset: CD45RO+ cells pooled with CCR7-negative TemRA cells. CDR3 nucleotide sequence: TGTGCCACCAGCAGGAAGTACCAAGAGACCCAGCACTTC. This encodes CATSRKYQETQHF.